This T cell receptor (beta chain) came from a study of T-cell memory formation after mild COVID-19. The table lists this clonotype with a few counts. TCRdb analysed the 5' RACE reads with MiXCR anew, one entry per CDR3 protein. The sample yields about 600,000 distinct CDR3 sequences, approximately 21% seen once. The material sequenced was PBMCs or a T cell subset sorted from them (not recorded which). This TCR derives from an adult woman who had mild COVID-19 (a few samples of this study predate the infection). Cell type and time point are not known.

CDR3 region: CASTLDGETQYF. The DNA of the CDR3 is TGCGCCAGCACCCTGGATGGGGAGACCCAGTACTTC. V gene TRBV5-1 combines with J gene TRBJ2-5; D gene ambiguous. Trimming cost V 6 bases and J 5 bases, with 11 bases left between them. Germline CDR1 SGHRS, CDR2 YFSETQ. CDR3 length: 12 amino acids.